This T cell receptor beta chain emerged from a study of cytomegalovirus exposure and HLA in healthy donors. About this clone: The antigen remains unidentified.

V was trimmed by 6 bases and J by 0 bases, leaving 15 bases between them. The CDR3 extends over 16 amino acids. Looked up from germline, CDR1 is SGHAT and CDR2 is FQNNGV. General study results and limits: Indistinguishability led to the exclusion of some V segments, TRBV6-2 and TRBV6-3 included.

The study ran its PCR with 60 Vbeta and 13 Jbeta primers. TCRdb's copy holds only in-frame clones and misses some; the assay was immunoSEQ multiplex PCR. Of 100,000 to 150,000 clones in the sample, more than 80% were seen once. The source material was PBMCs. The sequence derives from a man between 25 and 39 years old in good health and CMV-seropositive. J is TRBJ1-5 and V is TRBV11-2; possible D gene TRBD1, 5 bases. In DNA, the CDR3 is TGTGCCAGCAGAGCAGGGCCGGGTTCTAGCAATCAGCCCCAGCATTTT. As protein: CASRAGPGSSNQPQHF.